This is a list of T cell receptor beta chains from one sample in a study of CD8 T cells in ankylosing spondylitis. TCRdb analysed the 5' RACE reads with MiXCR anew, one entry per CDR3 protein. Among about 450,000 distinct CDR3 sequences, roughly 26% were seen once, and the ten largest hold 0.89%. The sample comprised blood, either unsorted or a sorted T cell fraction (not recorded which). The receptors shown here come from a male donor with ankylosing spondylitis. The CDR3 runs from the conserved cysteine through the conserved F or W. The order of the fields is CDR3 length, V gene, CDR3 protein.

14 | TRBV12-3/TRBV12-4 | CASSLGRESTEAFF
12 | TRBV7-6 | CASSQTGNGYTF
14 | TRBV7-2 | CASSPKWGTGELFF
12 | TRBV10-3 | CAAMGGLGTQYF
15 | TRBV27 | CASSLGTGGEEPQHF
13 | TRBV10-3 | CALRSGRGDEQFF
16 | TRBV5-1 | CASSPGAALFKGGYTF
14 | TRBV5-1 | CASSLGLDTGELFF
13 | TRBV7-2 | CASSSQGASEAFF
14 | TRBV20-1 | CSARDGALENEQFF
16 | TRBV20-1 | CSARDLSRGDYNEQFF
15 | TRBV7-2 | CASSLQRGGNEKLFF
15 | TRBV12-3/TRBV12-4 | CASSLGLASTGELFF
19 | TRBV25-1 | CASSGDKRHGIYSNQPQHF
15 | TRBV5-1 | CASSTGQGAYNEQFF
14 | TRBV7-9 | CASSLARRGTEAFF
15 | TRBV12-3/TRBV12-4 | CASSSLRSPSYEQYF
20 | TRBV4-1 | CASSRREEPLGSSSYNEQFF
14 | TRBV7-6 | CASSPGAVGDTQYF
15 | TRBV28 | CASSPSGTAGEKLFF
19 | TRBV6-5 | CASSYGLAGGPISTDTQYF
14 | TRBV12-3/TRBV12-4 | CAIPPGGIADTQYF
16 | TRBV5-1 | CASKTSGSISYNEQFF
15 | TRBV5-1 | CASSLAGARGDTQYF
16 | TRBV7-9 | CASSLVARGYTGELFF
15 | TRBV14 | CASSPPGGYDNEQFF
15 | TRBV12-5 | CASGLGDSNGNIQYF
14 | TRBV7-8 | CASSLGGLAGELFF
14 | TRBV7-2 | CASSNLGGQETQYF
13 | TRBV5-1 | CASSLTKNTEAFF
16 | TRBV5-1 | CASSAGPGSTFSEQYF
15 | TRBV6-1 | CASTRDASSGNTIYF
17 | TRBV20-1 | CSASLWVGGGLFQPQHF
15 | TRBV3-1 | CASSHSGTGLNEQFF
14 | TRBV29-1 | CSVGGGHVDSEAFF
16 | TRBV20-1 | CSARDRAGALSSPLHF
15 | TRBV4-1 | CASSLVQNRDTEAFF
15 | TRBV25-1 | CASRPTGKEIDEQFF
15 | TRBV5-5 | CASRPTSGRAGEQFF
12 | TRBV6-1 | CASSVKYFEAFF
15 | TRBV7-2 | CASRPRREGRNEQFF
13 | TRBV3-1 | CASSQFLLNEQFF
17 | TRBV20-1 | CSARVPASLSGANVLTF
14 | TRBV5-6 | CASSFGPDQETQYF
12 | TRBV20-1 | CSATRGRETQYF
12 | TRBV27 | CASRTGGGGYTF
15 | TRBV7-8 | CASHRASGFQETQYF
15 | TRBV3-1 | CASTRDSGGNYGYTF
12 | TRBV7-2 | CASSLERGVQYF
15 | TRBV9 | CASSFTPGTQNIQYF
15 | TRBV3-1 | CASSLTGAPSYEQYF
13 | TRBV5-1 | CASSPGVRTEAFF
14 | TRBV7-7 | CASSLNFAGETQYF
15 | TRBV10-3 | CAISLAGEEADTQYF
13 | TRBV3-1 | CASSQGEGSPLHF
16 | TRBV7-2 | CASSSRGGIAKNIQYF
14 | TRBV29-1 | CSVSLDRWADTQYF
16 | TRBV27 | CASSPRDWREGYEQYF
12 | TRBV12-3/TRBV12-4 | CASSFLRNTIYF
14 | TRBV5-1 | CASTSRGNYNEQFF